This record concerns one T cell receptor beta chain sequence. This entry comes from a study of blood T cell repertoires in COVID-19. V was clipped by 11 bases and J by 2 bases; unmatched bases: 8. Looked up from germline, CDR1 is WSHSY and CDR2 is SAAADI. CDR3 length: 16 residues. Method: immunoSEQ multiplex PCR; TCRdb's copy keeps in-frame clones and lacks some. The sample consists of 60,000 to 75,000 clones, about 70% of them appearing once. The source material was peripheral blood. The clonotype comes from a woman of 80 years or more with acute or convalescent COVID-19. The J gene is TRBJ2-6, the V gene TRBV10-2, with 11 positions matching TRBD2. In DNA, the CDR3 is TGCGCCTCGACTAGCGGGACTTTAGCTGGGGCCAACGTCCTGACTTTC. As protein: CASTSGTLAGANVLTF.